These 6 T cell receptor beta chains came from one sample sequenced in a study of CD8 T cells in Susac syndrome. A quantity of about 0.45 to 1 ug RNA underwent reverse transcription using random hexamers. TCRdb analysed the immunoSEQ multiplex PCR reads with MiXCR anew, one entry per CDR3 protein. Among 150,000 to 200,000 distinct CDR3 sequences listed, 80% to 95% were seen once. The specimen was CD4+ T cells from PBMCs. Receptors were obtained from a human donor in good health.

In the case of this clonotype: The junction differs from germline at one of its ends, possibly a read error. J is TRBJ2-3 and V is TRBV2, with 8 bases lining up with TRBD1. CDR1 and CDR2 (germline): SNHLY, FYNNEI. The CDR3 runs 11 residues. As DNA, the CDR3 is TGCCTGACAGGGGCGGAAGATACGCAGTATTTT. Amino acids: CLTGAEDTQYF.

This sequence joins TRBV6-4 and TRBJ2-1, with TRBD1 identical over 7 bases. Germline-derived CDR1 and CDR2 are MRHNA and SNTAGT. This CDR3 contains 15 residues. Losses at the gene ends were 6 bases for V and 2 bases for J; bases not matched to a gene: 7. CDR3 loop: CASSPMTGPYNEQFF. CDR3 nucleotide sequence: TGTGCCAGCAGCCCCATGACAGGGCCCTACAATGAGCAGTTCTTC.

CDR3 sequence (DNA): TGCAGCGTTGGGCGTTACAATGAGCAGTTCTTC. Translation: CSVGRYNEQFF. This chain joins TRBV29-1 and TRBJ2-1; D gene ambiguous. Trimming left V 4 bases short and J 4 bases short, with 5 bases between. Germline assignment: CDR1 SQVTM and CDR2 ANQGSEA. There are 11 residues in the CDR3.

The CDR3 reads CSARPRDRPLELFF. CDR3 nucleotides: TGCAGTGCTAGGCCCCGGGACCGCCCGTTGGAACTGTTTTTT. The chain is built from TRBV20-1 and TRBJ2-2; possibly TRBD1 or TRBD2 for D (5 bases each). Trimming took off 3 bases at V and 14 bases at J, with 22 bases between the two ends. Germline V gene lookup returns CDR1 DFQATT and CDR2 SNEGSKA (reference sequence). This CDR3 spans 14 amino acids.

V and J are TRBV20-1 and TRBJ1-5, with TRBD1 as a possible D gene (5 bases). Trimming shortened V by 4 bases and J by 2 bases, and 12 bases separated the two germline ends. CDR1 is DFQATT and CDR2 is SNEGSKA in the germline V gene (reference sequence). This CDR3 is built from 14 residues. CDR3 coding DNA: TGCAGTGCTACCCCCGGGGGTGGCAATCAGCCCCAGCATTTT. The encoded protein is CSATPGGGNQPQHF.

This clonotype appeared once. The rearrangement links TRBV12-3 or TRBV12-4 to TRBJ2-2; D is unresolved. The CDR3 is 14 amino acids. Trimming removed 6 bases at V and 1 base at J, with 9 bases between. CDR3 DNA: TGTGCCAGCAGAAAGGACGGGAACACCGGGGAGCTGTTTTTT. Protein product: CASRKDGNTGELFF.